This T cell receptor beta chain was recorded in a study of T cell responses to AZD1222 COVID-19 vaccine. The CDR3 runs to 13 residues. Looked up from germline, CDR1 is LNHDA and CDR2 is SQIVND (reference sequence). The ends were cut back, 3 bases at V and 6 bases at J, with 11 bases in the middle. Clones were sequenced by immunoSEQ multiplex PCR, and TCRdb holds only the in-frame ones, with some missing. This table holds approximately 94,000 clones, about 87% found once. This clone was counted only a few times. The gene calls are TRBV19 and TRBJ1-1; tentative D call: TRBD1 (5 bases). This sequence originates from an adult in good health. Material: peripheral blood, obtained on day 0 of MenACWY control vaccination. The CDR3: CASSIRGAAEAFF. CDR3 DNA: TGTGCCAGTAGTATCCGCGGGGCCGCTGAAGCTTTCTTT.